This T cell receptor (beta chain) appears in the sequencing data of a study of T-cell memory formation after mild COVID-19. About the research overall: TCR clusters showed largely donor specificity. Findings and limits, study-wide: Whether day 37 second-wave clones are SARS-CoV-2-specific was not confirmed.

This clonotype came up a few times. Its cognate antigen is unknown. TCRdb reprocessed the 5' RACE reads via MiXCR and lists one record per CDR3 protein. The sample includes about 270,000 distinct CDR3 sequences, 15% to 19% of them seen just once. This CDR3 spans 15 amino acids. The V end lost 1 base, the J end lost 4 bases, and 14 bases lay between the germline ends. Per germline, CDR1 LGHDT and CDR2 YNNKEL (reference sequence). The receptor comes from an adult woman who had mild COVID-19 (a few samples of this study predate the infection). Cell type and time point are not known. The sample was PBMCs or a T cell subset sorted from them (not recorded which). The chain couples TRBV3-1 to TRBJ2-7; D is possibly TRBD2 (6 bases). For the CDR3, the DNA is TGTGCCAGCAGCCAAGGAGGCGGGACTGTATACGAGCAGTACTTC. As protein: CASSQGGGTVYEQYF.